The source of this TCR beta chain is a study of T cells in Graves' hyperthyroidism and ophthalmopathy. The overall study: Specimen type is peripheral blood, collected at initial diagnosis prior to any treatment.

This clonotype was found a few times. What it binds is not known. Whole-study results and caveats: Blood shared most expanded thyroid clonotypes above 0.001.

The TCR beta CDR3 regions underwent amplification using RNA transcripts as the source. When the TCR CDR3 underwent first-round RT-PCR, the HTBI primer set was used. MiXCR, run by TCRdb on the multiplex PCR reads, gives a single entry per CDR3 protein. The sample includes approximately 410,000 distinct CDR3 sequences, roughly 14% of them seen just once. Germline loops: CDR1 GTSNPN, CDR2 SVGIG (reference sequence). The CDR3 loop spans 14 amino acids. Trimming removed 3 bases at V and 3 bases at J, with 11 bases between. The genes are TRBV30 and TRBJ2-2; D perhaps matches TRBD2 (5 bases). This receptor was identified in a man in his late teens or twenties with Graves' ophthalmopathy. The sample consisted of blood. The CDR3 DNA reads TGTGCCTGGAGGGTCAGCGGATACACCGGGGAGCTGTTTTTT. Protein product: CAWRVSGYTGELFF.